The 32 T cell receptor beta chains below all came from one sample that was sequenced in a study of early T cells in non-severe SARS-CoV-2 infection. TCRdb re-called the 5' RACE reads with MiXCR, one entry per CDR3 protein. Among fewer than 50,000 distinct CDR3 sequences, approximately 4% were seen once, and the ten largest hold more than 2.5%. Sequenced material: whole blood. These receptors came from an adult who was a healthcare worker with PCR-confirmed SARS-CoV-2 infection or an uninfected control (not recorded which).

The V gene is TRBV12-3 or TRBV12-4, the J gene TRBJ1-5; D not certain. V lost 4 bases and J lost 2, with 3 bases in between. The CDR3 runs to 12 residues. Here the CDR3 DNA reads TGTGCCAGCAGTTCGGGCAATCAGCCCCAGCATTTT. Translating it yields CASSSGNQPQHF.

This clonotype appeared many times. The rearrangement links TRBV20-1 to TRBJ1-6; D gene unclear. V shed 0 bases and J shed 0 bases, with 9 bases lying between them. This CDR3 contains 16 residues. Germline CDR1 and CDR2: DFQATT and SNEGSKA (reference sequence). The CDR3 loop is CSARDVQSSYNSPLHF. CDR3 sequence (DNA): TGCAGTGCTAGAGACGTACAGAGCTCCTATAATTCACCCCTCCACTTT.

This clonotype was counted ten times or more. This chain links TRBV5-1 with TRBJ1-2; possible D gene TRBD1, 6 bases. The CDR3 totals 15 residues. Germline CDR1 is SGHRS and CDR2 is YFSETQ. Trimming stripped 3 bases from V and 5 bases from J, with 17 bases between. Here the CDR3 reads CASSYGTRDPYGYTF. DNA of the CDR3: TGCGCCAGCAGCTACGGGACACGGGACCCTTATGGCTACACCTTC.

This clonotype occurred many times. The CDR3 protein is CASSPPLRNEQFF. The CDR3 DNA follows: TGTGCCAGCAGCCCCCCTCTGCGAAATGAGCAGTTCTTC. This rearrangement joins TRBV27 to TRBJ2-1; D uncertain. The CDR3 runs 13 residues. The germline gives CDR1 MNHEY, CDR2 SMNVEV (reference sequence). Deletions cut 6 bases from V and 7 bases from J, with 13 bases between.

This clonotype showed up many times. The chain uses TRBV18 and TRBJ1-2; D unclear. Germline V gives CDR1 KGHSH, CDR2 LQKENI. Trimming took off 3 bases at V and 4 bases at J, with 15 bases between the two ends. The CDR3 is 15 residues long. The CDR3 DNA sequence: TGTGCCAGCTCACCCCCTATGGGGTGGGGCTATGGCTACACCTTC. Protein product: CASSPPMGWGYGYTF.

This chain joins TRBV3-1 and TRBJ2-5, with D perhaps being TRBD1 or TRBD2 (6 bases each). The V gene's germline CDR1 is LGHDT and CDR2 YNNKEL (reference sequence). Trimming took 6 bases from V and 9 from J, leaving 17 bases between them. This CDR3 spans 13 amino acids. CDR3 residues: CASSRPGARSQYF. CDR3 nucleotide sequence: TGTGCCAGCAGTCGTCCGGGGGCGAGGTCCCAGTACTTC.

This clonotype was counted many times. DNA of the CDR3: TGTGCCAGCAGCTTAACGGGGGGTAACAATGAGCAGTTCTTC. It is translated as CASSLTGGNNEQFF. The chain joins TRBV7-3 to TRBJ2-1, with D possibly being TRBD2 (6 bases). The CDR3 contains 14 residues. With 0 bases removed from V and 5 bases from J, the gap between germline ends came to 8 bases. Germline CDR1 reads SGHTA; CDR2 reads FQGTGA.

The V gene is TRBV3-1, the J gene TRBJ2-7; perhaps TRBD2 as D (5 bases). CDR1 is LGHDT, CDR2 YNNKEL, per germline (reference sequence). V lost 4 bases, J lost 0 bases, and 13 bases lay in between. This CDR3 is 15 amino acids long. This chain's CDR3 is CASSPGLGRSYEQYF. DNA of the CDR3: TGTGCCAGCAGCCCCGGACTGGGCCGCTCCTACGAGCAGTACTTC.

This clonotype was found a few times. The chain is built from TRBV30 and TRBJ1-1; the D is unclear. CDR1 is GTSNPN, CDR2 SVGIG, per germline (reference sequence). CDR3 length: 13 amino acids. V was pared by 3 bases and J by 1 base, with 9 bases between. The CDR3 region is CAWRKQPNTEAFF. CDR3 coding DNA: TGTGCCTGGAGGAAACAGCCGAACACTGAAGCTTTCTTT.

This clonotype was seen at least ten times. The gene calls are TRBV20-1 and TRBJ1-4; a possible D gene is TRBD1 (6 bases). The V gene lost 3 bases and the J gene lost 6 bases, with 20 bases spanning the gap. This CDR3 region has 16 residues. Looked up from germline, CDR1 is DFQATT and CDR2 is SNEGSKA (reference sequence). CDR3 bases: TGCAGTGCTAGGGGGGGGCTTCGGGATAGCTATGAAAAACTGTTTTTT. It translates to CSARGGLRDSYEKLFF.

The CDR3, as DNA: TGTGCCAGCAGCCCGCCGACTAGCGGGATCACCGGGGAGCTGTTTTTT. Its protein is CASSPPTSGITGELFF. The genes are TRBV3-1 and TRBJ2-2; 11 bases map to TRBD2. With 4 bases clipped from V and 4 bases from J, the junction kept 5 bases outside the gene matches. The CDR3 has 16 amino acids. Germline V CDR1 and CDR2: LGHDT, YNNKEL (reference sequence).

This clonotype showed up many times. This chain joins TRBV13 and TRBJ2-7; 7 nucleotides line up with TRBD2. The ends lost 4 bases at V and 3 bases at J; junction bases unmatched: 9. CDR3 length equals 15 residues. Germline loops: CDR1 PRHDT, CDR2 FYEKMQ (reference sequence). In nucleotides, the CDR3 is TGTGCCAGCAGCTCCAGACTAGCCATTGTCTACGAGCAGTACTTC. Protein: CASSSRLAIVYEQYF.

In its sample, this clonotype was seen a few times. This chain connects TRBV11-2 to TRBJ1-1; TRBD1 aligns across 9 bases. The CDR3 runs 14 residues. Germline-derived CDR1 and CDR2 are SGHAT and FQNNGV. Losses at the gene ends were 6 bases for V and 4 bases for J; bases not matched to a gene: 6. For the CDR3, the DNA is TGTGCCAGCAGTCTACAGGGGGCGGCCACTGAAGCTTTCTTT. The encoded protein is CASSLQGAATEAFF.

This clonotype was recorded at least ten times. The V and J genes are TRBV7-9 and TRBJ2-3; D call uncertain. Germline CDR1 and CDR2: SEHNR and FQNEAQ (reference sequence). This CDR3 has 14 amino acids. V shed 6 bases and J shed 4 bases, with 14 bases lying between them. CDR3 loop: CASSHYLLADTQYF. The CDR3, as DNA: TGTGCCAGCAGTCACTATTTGTTGGCAGATACGCAGTATTTT.

This clonotype appeared many times. This chain links TRBV20-1 with TRBJ2-7, with D possibly called TRBD1 or TRBD2 (5 bases each). V lost 5 bases to trimming and J lost 3 bases, with 14 bases between them. The CDR3 length is 13 residues. The germline CDR1 and CDR2 sequences are DFQATT and SNEGSKA (reference sequence). DNA of the CDR3: TGCAGTGCTGGGGGACCAACAGGCTACGAGCAGTACTTC. Translated: CSAGGPTGYEQYF.

This clonotype was detected ten times or more. The chain combines TRBV5-1 with TRBJ1-1; D remains ambiguous. Germline values: CDR1 SGHRS, CDR2 YFSETQ. The CDR3 has 15 residues. V was clipped by 0 bases and J by 1 base, with 10 bases between them. This CDR3 is CASSLVGDGNTEAFF. CDR3 nucleotides: TGCGCCAGCAGCTTGGTTGGGGATGGGAACACTGAAGCTTTCTTT.

This clonotype was seen a handful of times. The rearrangement joins TRBV5-6 to TRBJ2-7, with TRBD1 identical over 8 bases. The CDR3 sequence is 14 residues long. Germline CDR1 and CDR2: SGHDT and YYEEEE. The junction had 9 bases not matched to a gene; V was cut back by 2 bases and J by 8 bases. The CDR3 loop reads CASSLRTGYRQQYF. The CDR3 DNA reads TGTGCCAGCAGCTTAAGGACAGGGTACCGCCAGCAGTACTTC.

At least ten counts were recorded for this clonotype. The V call is TRBV29-1, the J call TRBJ1-1; possible D gene TRBD1, 5 bases. There are 16 residues in the CDR3. With 4 bases removed from V and 0 bases from J, the gap between germline ends came to 18 bases. The germline gives CDR1 SQVTM, CDR2 ANQGSEA. This chain's CDR3 is CSVGGALSLMNTEAFF. The CDR3 DNA follows: TGCAGCGTTGGAGGGGCGTTGAGTCTTATGAACACTGAAGCTTTCTTT. The variable domain in full, with the rest retrieved from reference TRBV29-1 and TRBJ1-1, is SAVISQKPSRDICQRGTSLTIQCQVDSQVTMMFWYRQQPGQSLTLIATANQGSEATYESGFVIDKFPISRPNLTFSTLTVSNMSPEDSSIYLCSVGGALSLMNTEAFFGQGTRLTVV.

The chain links TRBV18 to TRBJ2-3; D gene ambiguous. The CDR3 has 14 amino acids. In germline, CDR1 is KGHSH, CDR2 LQKENI. Deletions cut 3 bases from V and 4 bases from J, with 11 bases between. The CDR3 reads CASSPVHGADTQYF. The DNA for the CDR3 is TGTGCCAGCTCACCTGTCCACGGAGCAGATACGCAGTATTTT.

This sequence joins TRBV5-1 and TRBJ2-3, with D possibly being TRBD2 (6 bases). Germline CDR1 reads SGHRS; CDR2 reads YFSETQ. Trimming removed 0 bases from V and 2 bases from J, with 10 bases in between. The CDR3 covers 15 residues. The CDR3 sequence: CASSLVGGNTDTQYF. The CDR3 nucleotides read TGCGCCAGCAGCTTGGTGGGCGGGAACACAGATACGCAGTATTTT.

This clonotype was observed at least ten times. The J gene is TRBJ2-7, the V gene TRBV6-6; no clear D gene. CDR3 length: 11 amino acids. From germline, CDR1 is MNHNY and CDR2 SVGAGI (reference sequence). V was clipped by 10 bases and J by 6 bases, with 13 bases between them. CDR3 residues: CATGWGREQYF. CDR3 nucleotides: TGTGCCACCGGGTGGGGTCGCGAGCAGTACTTC.

J is TRBJ2-1 and V is TRBV6-2 or TRBV6-3, with a possible D match to TRBD2 (5 bases). Trimming left V 0 bases short and J 9 bases short, with 15 bases between. Germline V gene sequence: CDR1 MNHEY, CDR2 SVGEGT. This CDR3 is 15 amino acids long. The CDR3 region is CASSYSILGGGEQFF. The CDR3 nucleotides are TGTGCCAGCAGTTACTCGATTCTAGGAGGAGGTGAGCAGTTCTTC.

The table lists this clonotype with many counts. The chain recombines TRBV14 with TRBJ1-4, with unresolved D. This CDR3 comprises 14 residues. Germline CDR1 is SGHDN and CDR2 is FVKESK. V was clipped by 2 bases and J by 7 bases, with 11 bases between them. The CDR3 spells CASSQRGWAEKLFF. Here the CDR3 DNA reads TGTGCCAGCAGCCAACGAGGGTGGGCTGAAAAACTGTTTTTT.

This clonotype was counted ten times or more. This chain connects TRBV24-1 to TRBJ2-7; 13 bases line up with TRBD2. V lost 4 bases to trimming and J lost 0 bases; unmatched junction nucleotides: 2. Germline CDR1 reads KGHDR; CDR2 reads SFDVKD. The CDR3 is 16 residues long. The CDR3 loop is CATSEGTSGNSYEQYF. DNA of the CDR3: TGTGCCACCAGTGAGGGGACTAGCGGGAACTCCTACGAGCAGTACTTC.

Many counts were recorded for this clonotype. The chain joins TRBV7-9 to TRBJ2-3, with D perhaps TRBD2 (6 bases). The V gene lost 4 bases and the J gene lost 6 bases, with 14 bases spanning the gap. The CDR3 loop spans 14 amino acids. Germline CDR1 and CDR2: SEHNR and FQNEAQ (reference sequence). Written as DNA, the CDR3 is TGTGCCAGCAGCTACGGAGGGGCCCTGGATACGCAGTATTTT. Translated, it gives CASSYGGALDTQYF.

CDR3 in amino acids: CASSLARTSGGGNEQFF. The CDR3, as DNA: TGTGCCAGCAGCTTAGCCCGGACTAGCGGGGGTGGTAATGAGCAGTTCTTC. The chain couples TRBV7-8 to TRBJ2-1, with TRBD2 identical over 13 bases. Germline trimming cut 0 bases from V and 7 bases from J; bases unmatched to any gene: 6. Germline CDR1 and CDR2: SGHVS and FQNEAQ. The CDR3 consists of 17 residues. The full variable domain, in which reference TRBV7-8 and TRBJ2-1 provide the parts outside the CDR3, is GAGVSQSPRYKVAKRGQDVALRCDPISGHVSLFWYQQALGQGPEFLTYFQNEAQLDKSGLPSDRFFAERPEGSVSTLKIQRTQQEDSAVYLCASSLARTSGGGNEQFFGPGTRLTVL.

As to this clonotype: This may arise from a read error, as a much more abundant clone is one base away. The CDR3 reads CASSFAHNNEQFF. The CDR3 DNA reads as TGTGCCAGCAGCTTCGCACACAACAATGAGCAGTTCTTC. The V and J genes are TRBV7-9 and TRBJ2-1; D unresolved. Germline V gene lookup returns CDR1 SEHNR and CDR2 FQNEAQ (reference sequence). The V gene lost 3 bases and the J gene lost 5 bases, with 8 bases spanning the gap. This CDR3 is 13 amino acids long.

This clonotype was recorded at least ten times. The gene calls are TRBV12-3 or TRBV12-4 and TRBJ1-1; D is uncertain. V lost 5 bases, J lost 0 bases, and 4 bases lay in between. This CDR3 is 12 amino acids long. The CDR3 DNA sequence: TGTGCCAGCAGTACACTGAACACTGAAGCTTTCTTT. This sequence encodes CASSTLNTEAFF.

This clonotype was counted many times. J is TRBJ2-3 and V is TRBV12-3 or TRBV12-4, with TRBD2 matching 13 bases. After removal of 5 bases from V and 6 bases from J, the junction contained 8 bases not matched to a gene. CDR3 size: 16 residues. The CDR3 is CASSPGTSGKGDTQYF. CDR3 DNA: TGTGCCAGCAGTCCCGGGACTAGCGGGAAAGGGGATACGCAGTATTTT.

This clonotype was counted at least ten times. The CDR3 DNA follows: TGTGCCAGCAGCCCATGGGGGACCGACACCGGGGAGCTGTTTTTT. Translating it yields CASSPWGTDTGELFF. The chain carries TRBV3-1 and TRBJ2-2; D tentatively reads TRBD1 or TRBD2 (5 bases each). The CDR3 totals 15 residues. CDR1 LGHDT and CDR2 YNNKEL come from the germline V gene (reference sequence). V dropped 4 bases and J dropped 3 bases, with 12 bases sitting between them.

At least ten counts were recorded for this clonotype. The chain is built from TRBV19 and TRBJ2-1; TRBD1 or TRBD2 may be the D gene (6 bases each). The V end was cut by 3 bases, the J end by 5 bases, with 14 bases between. From germline, CDR1 is LNHDA and CDR2 SQIVND (reference sequence). The length of the CDR3 is 15 residues. Here the CDR3 reads CASSMAGGGNNEQFF. The CDR3 DNA reads as TGTGCCAGTAGTATGGCCGGAGGGGGGAACAATGAGCAGTTCTTC.

This clonotype was seen at least ten times. The V gene is TRBV7-9, the J gene TRBJ2-1; tentative D call: TRBD2 (6 bases). V was pared by 8 bases and J by 7 bases, with 15 bases between. The germline V gene has CDR1 SEHNR and CDR2 FQNEAQ (reference sequence). This CDR3 has 13 amino acids. The CDR3 sequence is CASRRDSRNEQFF. The CDR3 region has the DNA TGTGCCAGCCGCCGGGACTCCAGAAATGAGCAGTTCTTC.